A single sample gave rise to the 5 T cell receptor beta chains below, sequenced in a study of blood T cells in healthy people across ages. Together with a sample-barcoded 5' primer, a J-beta primer mix was included in a second PCR lasting about 7 to 12 cycles. One entry per CDR3 protein results from TCRdb running MiXCR on the 5' RACE reads. The repertoire holds about 800,000 distinct CDR3 sequences, with just under 25% as singletons. These sequences were also reported in another study, on T cells of mothers and their children.

Sequencing input: blood. The origin of the receptors is a boy between 10 and 17 years old in good health.

V usage is TRBV13 and J usage is TRBJ2-5, with a possible D match to TRBD1 (6 bases). Germline loops: CDR1 PRHDT, CDR2 FYEKMQ (reference sequence). The CDR3 is 17 residues long. The V end lost 1 base, the J end lost 4 bases, and 19 bases lay between the germline ends. The CDR3 DNA reads as TGTGCCAGCAGCTTAGAAGGTCGAGGGGGAAAATTAGAGACCCAGTACTTC. Translation gives CASSLEGRGGKLETQYF.

This clonotype was recorded many times. The chain joins TRBV7-2 to TRBJ2-5; D remains unclear. Germline-derived CDR1 and CDR2 are SGHTA and FQGNSA. CDR3 length equals 11 residues. Trimming took off 6 bases at V and 5 bases at J, with 7 bases between the two ends. CDR3 region: CASSRVETQYF. The CDR3 coding sequence is TGTGCCAGCAGTAGGGTGGAGACCCAGTACTTC.

This clonotype came up a few times. Germline is not matched at one junction end, which may reflect a read error. The genes are TRBV27 and TRBJ2-1; D assignment may be TRBD1 or TRBD2 (5 bases each). The CDR3 extends over 15 amino acids. Germline CDR1 and CDR2: MNHEY and SMNVEV (reference sequence). The CDR3 loop reads CASSLGGRSYDEQFF. The CDR3 DNA reads as TGTGCCAGCAGTTTAGGGGGTCGCTCCTACGATGAGCAGTTCTTC.

This clonotype occurred a few times. The chain joins TRBV12-3 or TRBV12-4 to TRBJ2-1; TRBD2 matches 10 bases. CDR3 size: 15 residues. The ends lost 7 bases at V and 1 base at J; junction bases unmatched: 4. CDR3 protein: CASTASGRSYNEQFF. The CDR3 coding sequence is TGTGCCAGCACCGCTAGCGGGAGATCCTACAATGAGCAGTTCTTC.

This clonotype showed up many times. The rearrangement uses TRBV11-2 and TRBJ2-5, with 10 bases that match TRBD2. Trimming cost V 5 bases and J 5 bases; bases outside gene matches: 5. Germline V CDR1 and CDR2: SGHAT, FQNNGV. The CDR3 contains 14 residues. This chain's CDR3 is CASSLAGARETQYF. Here the CDR3 DNA reads TGTGCCAGCAGCCTAGCGGGGGCGAGGGAGACCCAGTACTTC.